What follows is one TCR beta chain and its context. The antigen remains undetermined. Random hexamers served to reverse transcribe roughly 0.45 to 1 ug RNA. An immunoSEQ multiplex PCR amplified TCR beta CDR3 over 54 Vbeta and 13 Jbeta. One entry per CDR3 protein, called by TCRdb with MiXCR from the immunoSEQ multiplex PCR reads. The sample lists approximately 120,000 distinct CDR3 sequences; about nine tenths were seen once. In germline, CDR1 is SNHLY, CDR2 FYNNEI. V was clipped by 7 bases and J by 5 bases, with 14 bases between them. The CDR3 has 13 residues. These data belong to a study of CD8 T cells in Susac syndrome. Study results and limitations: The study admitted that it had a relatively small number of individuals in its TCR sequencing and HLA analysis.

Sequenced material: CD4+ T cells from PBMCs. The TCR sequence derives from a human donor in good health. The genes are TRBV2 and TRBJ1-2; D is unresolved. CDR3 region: CASMSRDGYGYTF. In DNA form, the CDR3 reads TGTGCCAGCATGAGTAGGGATGGGTATGGCTACACCTTC.